This T cell receptor beta chain was observed in a study of T cell responses to AZD1222 COVID-19 vaccine (dated by TCRdb to about 2021). For the wider study: TCR sequencing covered more than 230 trial participants: 207 given two doses of AZD1222 and about 26 given two doses of MenACWY control vaccine. Enrollment into the trials was organized by age into subgroups of 18-55, 56-69 and 70-plus years, and those subgroups contained approximately 150, 30 and 60 TCR-sequenced participants, respectively.

According to the germline V gene, CDR1 reads MNHEY and CDR2 reads SVGEGT. The CDR3 has 14 amino acids, counting the end cysteine and phenylalanine. Of all the DNA, just the CDR3 is kept, 42 bases in frame from base 1. V and J are truncated by 5 bases and 6 bases respectively, leaving an intervening sequence of 14 bases. Points the paper makes about the study in general: Conclusions about previously exposed vaccinees are limited, since just five to seven AZD1222 recipients were seropositive for SARS-CoV-2 at baseline. Vaccine-associated CD4 TCRs spanned the whole spike protein, with dominant responses in regions 160-218 and 743-854. In the small 56-69-year group, the increase in depth fell short of significance, most likely because of low power. Because no day 14 peak-response samples were available, the repertoires could be characterized only after the peak T cell response. After two AZD1222 doses, both the breadth and the depth of spike-specific TCRs were significantly higher than at day 0 and than in MenACWY recipients. Epitopes outside the regions mutated in the B.1.351 and B.1.1.7 variants were reportedly recognized by nearly half of the unique spike-specific TCRs. Most participants were white British and females outnumbered males, and the authors suggested that clonal diversity may have been underestimated.

The CDR3 regions of human TCRbeta chains were analyzed by immunosequencing. The paper's processing steps were these. TCRs in the repertoires were matched against a reference library of SARS-CoV-2-specific TCRs that had been generated with the MIRA antigen-specificity platform. Breadth was defined as the fraction of unique TCRs that were SARS-CoV-2-associated. Depth was defined as the fraction of total T cells that were SARS-CoV-2-associated. Using the MIRA data, each spike-specific TCR was assigned both to the spike region to which the TCR was reactive and to a CD4 or CD8 class. Log10-transformed breadth and depth values were compared by one-way ANOVA with Sidak's multiple comparisons tests. The immuneACCESS repertoire file appears here via TCRdb, limited to in-frame rearrangements. These files lack a portion of the clones; in checked studies, under half of the deficit traces to unresolved V genes, and the cause of the others is not known. The DNA was the basis for D and trimming; V, J and clone size are from that table. For this sample the table gives under 200,000 clones, of which roughly nine tenths were detected only once. The ten largest clones take up 3.6% of the sample.

Details on this clone: Its target antigen remains unknown. Per-nucleotide qualities are absent, and no much larger clonotype sits a single base away.

This sample's time point label indicates: about 28 days (+/-7) after the second vaccine dose. The treatment or condition label for this specimen denotes: meningococcal conjugate vaccine given as trial control. The vaccinee samples were drawn from two UK trials, COV001 and COV002, one of which was a single-blind randomized controlled phase 2/3 trial testing AZD1222 (ChAdOx1 nCoV-19) in healthy adults. For TCRbeta chain sequencing, PBMC samples were collected from trial participants at day 0 and at day 28 after the second dose. The V and J segments used are TRBV6-2 or TRBV6-3 and TRBJ1-5; the D region possibly corresponds to TRBD1 (6 bases align). The sequencing here drew on peripheral blood, taken 28 days after the second dose of the MenACWY control vaccine. The source is an adult who received the MenACWY meningococcal vaccine as a control. The DNA reads as follows: TGTGCCAGCAGTCCAACAGGGAGGGGTCAGCCCCAGCATTTT. It specifies CASSPTGRGQPQHF.